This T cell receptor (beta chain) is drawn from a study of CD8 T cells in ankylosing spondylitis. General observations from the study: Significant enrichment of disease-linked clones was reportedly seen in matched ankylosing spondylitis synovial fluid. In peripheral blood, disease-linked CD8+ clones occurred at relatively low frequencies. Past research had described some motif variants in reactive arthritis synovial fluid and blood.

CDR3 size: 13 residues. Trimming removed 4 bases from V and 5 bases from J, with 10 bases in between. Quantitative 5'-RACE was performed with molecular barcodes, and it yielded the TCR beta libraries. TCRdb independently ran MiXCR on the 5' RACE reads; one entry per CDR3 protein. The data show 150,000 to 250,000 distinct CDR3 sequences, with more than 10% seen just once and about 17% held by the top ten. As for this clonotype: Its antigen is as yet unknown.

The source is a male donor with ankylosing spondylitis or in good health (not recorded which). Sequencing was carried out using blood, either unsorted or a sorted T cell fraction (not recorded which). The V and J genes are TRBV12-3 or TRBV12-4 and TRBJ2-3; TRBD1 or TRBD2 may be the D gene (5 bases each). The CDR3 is CASSWDLKDTQYF. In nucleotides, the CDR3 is TGTGCCAGCAGTTGGGACCTAAAAGATACGCAGTATTTT.